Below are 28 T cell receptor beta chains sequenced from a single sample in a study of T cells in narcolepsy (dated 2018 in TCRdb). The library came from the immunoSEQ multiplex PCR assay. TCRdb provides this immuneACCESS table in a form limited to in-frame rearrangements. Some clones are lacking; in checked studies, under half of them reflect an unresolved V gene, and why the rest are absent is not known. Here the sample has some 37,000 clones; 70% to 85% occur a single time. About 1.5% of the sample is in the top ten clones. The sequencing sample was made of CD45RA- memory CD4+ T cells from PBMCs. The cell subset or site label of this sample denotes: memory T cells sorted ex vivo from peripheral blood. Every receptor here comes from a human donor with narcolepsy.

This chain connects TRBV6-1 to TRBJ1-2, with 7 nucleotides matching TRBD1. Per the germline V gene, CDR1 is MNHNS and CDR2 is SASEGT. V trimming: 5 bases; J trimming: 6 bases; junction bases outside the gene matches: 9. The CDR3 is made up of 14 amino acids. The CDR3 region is CASSSLTDRHGYTF. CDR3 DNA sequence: TGTGCCAGCAGTTCTCTAACGGACAGGCATGGCTACACCTTC.

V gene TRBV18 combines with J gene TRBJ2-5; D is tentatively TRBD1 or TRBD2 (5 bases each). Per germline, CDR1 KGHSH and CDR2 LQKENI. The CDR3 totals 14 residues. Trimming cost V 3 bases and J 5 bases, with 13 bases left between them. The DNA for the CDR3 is TGTGCCAGCTCACCGAACGACTGGGGGGAGACCCAGTACTTC. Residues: CASSPNDWGETQYF.

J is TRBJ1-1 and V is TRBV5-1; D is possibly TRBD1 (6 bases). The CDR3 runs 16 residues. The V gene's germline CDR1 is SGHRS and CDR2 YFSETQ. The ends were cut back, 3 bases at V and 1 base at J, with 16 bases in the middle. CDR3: CASSSAGGAANTEAFF. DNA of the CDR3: TGCGCCAGCAGCTCGGCGGGGGGGGCGGCGAACACTGAAGCTTTCTTT.

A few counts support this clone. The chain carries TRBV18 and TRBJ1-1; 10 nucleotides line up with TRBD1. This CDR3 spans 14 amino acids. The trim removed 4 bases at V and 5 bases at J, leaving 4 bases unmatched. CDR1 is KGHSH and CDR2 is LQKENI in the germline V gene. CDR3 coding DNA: TGTGCCAGCTCACAAGGACAGGGGGTTACTGAAGCTTTCTTT. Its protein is CASSQGQGVTEAFF.

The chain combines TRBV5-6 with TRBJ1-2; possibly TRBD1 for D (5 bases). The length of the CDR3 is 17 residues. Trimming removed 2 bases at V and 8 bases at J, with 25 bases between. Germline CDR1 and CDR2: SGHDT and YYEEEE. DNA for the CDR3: TGTGCCAGCAGCTTTAGCCTCCGGGACTATCAAAAGGGAGGCTACACCTTC. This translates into CASSFSLRDYQKGGYTF.

The CDR3 loop is CASSIIDSLTNYGYTF. The CDR3, as DNA: TGTGCCAGCAGCATAATTGACAGCTTGACTAACTATGGCTACACCTTC. The chain uses TRBV9 and TRBJ1-2; D possibly corresponds to TRBD1 (5 bases). The CDR3 runs 16 residues. Germline CDR1 and CDR2: SGDLS and YYNGEE. V shed 4 bases and J shed 0 bases, with 16 bases lying between them.

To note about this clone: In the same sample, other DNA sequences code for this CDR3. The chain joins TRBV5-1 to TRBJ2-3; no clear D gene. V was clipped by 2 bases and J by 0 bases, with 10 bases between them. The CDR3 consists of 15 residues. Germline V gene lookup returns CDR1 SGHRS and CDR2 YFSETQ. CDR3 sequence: CASSFKGSSTDTQYF. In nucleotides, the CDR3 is TGCGCCAGCAGCTTTAAGGGTTCCAGCACAGATACGCAGTATTTT.

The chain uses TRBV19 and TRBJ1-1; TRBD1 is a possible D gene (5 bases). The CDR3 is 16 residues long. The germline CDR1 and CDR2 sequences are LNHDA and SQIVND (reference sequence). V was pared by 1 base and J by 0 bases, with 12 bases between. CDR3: CASSIAGGQLNTEAFF. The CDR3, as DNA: TGTGCCAGTAGTATAGCGGGGGGTCAATTGAACACTGAAGCTTTCTTT.

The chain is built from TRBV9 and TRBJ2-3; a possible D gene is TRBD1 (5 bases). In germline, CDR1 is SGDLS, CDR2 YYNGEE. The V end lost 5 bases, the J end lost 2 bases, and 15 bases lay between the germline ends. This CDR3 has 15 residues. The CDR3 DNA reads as TGTGCCAGCAGTAAAGGCGACAGAAACACAGATACGCAGTATTTT. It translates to CASSKGDRNTDTQYF.

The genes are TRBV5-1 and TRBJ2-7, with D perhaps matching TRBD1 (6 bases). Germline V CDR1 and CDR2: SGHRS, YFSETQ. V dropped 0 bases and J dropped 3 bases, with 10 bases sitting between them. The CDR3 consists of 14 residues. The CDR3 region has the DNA TGCGCCAGCAGCTTGGGGGGGACAATCTACGAGCAGTACTTC. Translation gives CASSLGGTIYEQYF.

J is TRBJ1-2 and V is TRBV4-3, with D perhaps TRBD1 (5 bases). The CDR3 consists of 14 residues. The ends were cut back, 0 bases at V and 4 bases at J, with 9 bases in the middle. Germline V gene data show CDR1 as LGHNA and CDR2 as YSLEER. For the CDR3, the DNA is TGCGCCAGCAGCCAAGATGGGGCCGCCTATGGCTACACCTTC. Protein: CASSQDGAAYGYTF.

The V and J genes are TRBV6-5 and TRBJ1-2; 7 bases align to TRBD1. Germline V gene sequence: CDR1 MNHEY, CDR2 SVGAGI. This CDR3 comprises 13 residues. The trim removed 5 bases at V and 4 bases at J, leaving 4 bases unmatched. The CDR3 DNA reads TGTGCCAGCAGTCAGGGACAGCTCTATGGCTACACCTTC. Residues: CASSQGQLYGYTF.

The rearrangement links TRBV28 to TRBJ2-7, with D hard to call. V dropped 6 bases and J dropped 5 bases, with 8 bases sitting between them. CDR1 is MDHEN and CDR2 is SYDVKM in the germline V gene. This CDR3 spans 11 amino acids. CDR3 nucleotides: TGTGCCAGCAGCTCTACTCACGAGCAGTACTTC. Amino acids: CASSSTHEQYF.

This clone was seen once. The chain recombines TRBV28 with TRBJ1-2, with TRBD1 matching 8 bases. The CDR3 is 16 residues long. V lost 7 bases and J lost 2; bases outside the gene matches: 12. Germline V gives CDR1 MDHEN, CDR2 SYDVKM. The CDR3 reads CASTQTGQGKNYGYTF. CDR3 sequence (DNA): TGTGCCAGCACCCAGACTGGACAGGGAAAAAACTATGGCTACACCTTC.

CDR3 in amino acids: CASSEFGNQPQHF. CDR3 nucleotides: TGTGCCAGCAGTGAATTCGGCAATCAGCCCCAGCATTTT. The gene calls are TRBV25-1 and TRBJ1-5; D is unresolved. With 1 base removed from V and 2 bases from J, the gap between germline ends came to 3 bases. CDR1 MGHDK and CDR2 SYGVNS come from the germline V gene. The CDR3 is made up of 13 amino acids.

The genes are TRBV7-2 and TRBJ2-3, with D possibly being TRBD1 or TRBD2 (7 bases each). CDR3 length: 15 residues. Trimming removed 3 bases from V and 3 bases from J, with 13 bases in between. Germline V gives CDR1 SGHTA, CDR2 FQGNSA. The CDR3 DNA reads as TGTGCCAGCAGCTTGAGGGGGCGGGGGACAGATACGCAGTATTTT. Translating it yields CASSLRGRGTDTQYF.

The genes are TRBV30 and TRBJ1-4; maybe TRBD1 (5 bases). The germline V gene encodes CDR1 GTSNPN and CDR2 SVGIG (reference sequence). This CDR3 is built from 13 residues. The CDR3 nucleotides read TGTGCTGGCACGTGGGGGTCTAATGAAAAACTGTTTTTT. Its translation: CAGTWGSNEKLFF.

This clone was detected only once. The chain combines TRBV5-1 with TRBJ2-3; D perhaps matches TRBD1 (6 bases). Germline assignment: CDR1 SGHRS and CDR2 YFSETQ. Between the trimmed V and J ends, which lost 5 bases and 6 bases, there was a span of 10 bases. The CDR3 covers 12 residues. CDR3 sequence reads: CASRTDRDTQYF. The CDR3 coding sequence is TGCGCCAGCAGGACCGACAGGGATACGCAGTATTTT.

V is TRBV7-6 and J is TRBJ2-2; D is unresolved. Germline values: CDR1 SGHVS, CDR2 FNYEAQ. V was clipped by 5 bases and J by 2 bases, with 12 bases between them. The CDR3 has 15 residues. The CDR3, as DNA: TGTGCCAGCAGCGCGCCCCCGCTTAACACCGGGGAGCTGTTTTTT. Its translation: CASSAPPLNTGELFF. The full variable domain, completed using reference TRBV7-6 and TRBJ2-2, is GAGVSQSPRYKVTKRGQDVALRCDPISGHVSLYWYRQALGQGPEFLTYFNYEAQQDKSGLPNDRFSAERPEGSISTLTIQRTEQRDSAMYRCASSAPPLNTGELFFGEGSRLTVL.

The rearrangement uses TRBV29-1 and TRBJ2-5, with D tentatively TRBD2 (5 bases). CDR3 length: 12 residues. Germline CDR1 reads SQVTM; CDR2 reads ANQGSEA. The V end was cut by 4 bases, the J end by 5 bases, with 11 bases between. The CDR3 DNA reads TGCAGCGTTGTTATTACGGGGGAGACCCAGTACTTC. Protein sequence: CSVVITGETQYF.

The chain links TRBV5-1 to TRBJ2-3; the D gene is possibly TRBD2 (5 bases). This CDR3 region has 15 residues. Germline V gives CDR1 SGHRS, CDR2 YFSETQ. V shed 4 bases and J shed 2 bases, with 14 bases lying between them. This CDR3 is CASSLRDQATDTQYF. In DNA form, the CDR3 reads TGCGCCAGCAGCCTCCGGGATCAGGCCACAGATACGCAGTATTTT.

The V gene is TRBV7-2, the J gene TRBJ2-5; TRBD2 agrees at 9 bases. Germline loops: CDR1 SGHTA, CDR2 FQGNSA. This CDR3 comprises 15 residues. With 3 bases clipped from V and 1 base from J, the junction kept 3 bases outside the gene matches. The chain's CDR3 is CASSFSGGSQETQYF. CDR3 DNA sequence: TGTGCCAGCAGCTTTAGCGGGGGATCCCAAGAGACCCAGTACTTC.

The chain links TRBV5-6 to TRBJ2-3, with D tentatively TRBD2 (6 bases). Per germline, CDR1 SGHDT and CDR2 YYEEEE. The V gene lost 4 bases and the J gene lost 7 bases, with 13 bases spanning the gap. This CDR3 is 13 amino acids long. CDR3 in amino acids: CASSGPGLYTQYF. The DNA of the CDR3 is TGTGCCAGCAGCGGACCGGGACTCTATACGCAGTATTTT.

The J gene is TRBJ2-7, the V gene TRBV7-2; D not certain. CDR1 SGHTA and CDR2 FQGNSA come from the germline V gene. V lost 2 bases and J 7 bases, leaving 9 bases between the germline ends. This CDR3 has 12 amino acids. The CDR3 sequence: CASSLMVGEQYF. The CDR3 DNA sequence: TGTGCCAGCAGCTTAATGGTGGGGGAGCAGTACTTC.

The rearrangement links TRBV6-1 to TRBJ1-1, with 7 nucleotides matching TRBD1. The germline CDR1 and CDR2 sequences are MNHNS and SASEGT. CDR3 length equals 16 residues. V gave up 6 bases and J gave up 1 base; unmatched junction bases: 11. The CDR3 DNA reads TGTGCCAGCAGAGAACAGGGGTCCCCGGCGAACACTGAAGCTTTCTTT. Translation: CASREQGSPANTEAFF.

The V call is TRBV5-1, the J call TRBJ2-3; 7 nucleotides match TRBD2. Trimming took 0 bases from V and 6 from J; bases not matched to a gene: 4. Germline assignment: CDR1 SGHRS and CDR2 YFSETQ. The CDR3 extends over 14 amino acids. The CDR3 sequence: CASSLDRGVDTQYF. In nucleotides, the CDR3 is TGCGCCAGCAGCTTGGATCGGGGGGTGGATACGCAGTATTTT. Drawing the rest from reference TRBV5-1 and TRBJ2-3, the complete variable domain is KAGVTQTPRYLIKTRGQQVTLSCSPISGHRSVSWYQQTPGQGLQFLFEYFSETQRNKGNFPGRFSGRQFSNSRSEMNVSTLELGDSALYLCASSLDRGVDTQYFGPGTRLTVL.

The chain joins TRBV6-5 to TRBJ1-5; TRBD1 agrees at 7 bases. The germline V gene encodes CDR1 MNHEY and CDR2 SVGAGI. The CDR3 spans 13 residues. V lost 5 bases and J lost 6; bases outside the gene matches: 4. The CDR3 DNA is TGTGCCAGCAGTGCCACAGGGGCTCAGCCCCAGCATTTT. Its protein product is CASSATGAQPQHF.

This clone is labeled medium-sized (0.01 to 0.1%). The chain's CDR3 is CASGLGVGNEQFF. For the CDR3, the DNA is TGTGCTAGTGGTTTAGGTGTTGGGAATGAGCAGTTCTTC. This chain connects TRBV12-5 to TRBJ2-1; D not resolved. Trimming removed 3 bases at V and 7 bases at J, with 10 bases between. CDR3 length: 13 amino acids. Per the germline V gene, CDR1 is LGHNT and CDR2 is FRNRAP.